This record looks at one T cell receptor beta chain sequence and its context. Its antigen remains unknown. The data belong to a study of cytomegalovirus exposure and HLA in healthy donors. PCR amplification relied on 60 Vbeta primers (plus 13 Jbeta primers). Clones were sequenced by immunoSEQ multiplex PCR, and TCRdb holds only the in-frame ones, with some missing. The sample shows around 150,000 clones, around 76% of them seen only once. Unrecorded immune exposures were likely, despite nominal health at sampling. Overall study results and limits: Most of the CMV-associated TCR beta chains (in a later analysis) appeared to be HLA-restricted.

The CDR3 has 15 residues. The trim removed 7 bases at V and 2 bases at J, leaving 7 bases unmatched. Germline lookup yields CDR1 SNHLY and CDR2 FYNNEI. V gene TRBV2 combines with J gene TRBJ2-3; 9 positions match TRBD1. This sequence was found in a female donor in good health and CMV-seronegative. Specimen: PBMCs. The CDR3 protein is CASTGDRAYTDTQYF. The CDR3 DNA sequence: TGTGCCAGCACCGGGGACAGGGCATACACAGATACGCAGTATTTT.